Listed here are 10 T cell receptor beta chains from one sample, sequenced in a study of ipilimumab plus nivolumab after autologous stem cell transplantation (dated by TCRdb to about 2021). Library creation used the immunoSEQ multiplex PCR assay. Held by TCRdb, this immuneACCESS table contains in-frame sequences only and omits some clones. Under half of the omission traces to an unresolved V gene where checked; the cause of the rest is unknown. The sample includes about 13,000 clones, with 55% to 85% observed a single time. The ten largest clones represent 15% to 20% of the sample. Sequenced material: PBMCs, taken in a trial of ipilimumab plus nivolumab as post-transplant consolidation. The receptors stem from a male donor with diffuse large B-cell lymphoma.

In nucleotides, the CDR3 is TGTGCCAGCAGCGTAGGACAGGGGGATTCACCCCTCCACTTT. The encoded protein is CASSVGQGDSPLHF. This chain uses TRBV9 with TRBJ1-6; 9 nucleotides line up with TRBD1. Per the germline V gene, CDR1 is SGDLS and CDR2 is YYNGEE. The V gene end was trimmed by 0 bases and the J gene end by 8 bases; junction bases not matched to a gene: 0. CDR3 length: 14 residues.

The chain links TRBV14 to TRBJ2-7, with 7 positions matching TRBD2. The junction had 13 bases not matched to a gene; V was cut back by 3 bases and J by 5 bases. The CDR3 length is 16 residues. Germline CDR1 reads SGHDN; CDR2 reads FVKESK. In nucleotides, the CDR3 is TGTGCCAGCAGCCACTCGTCGGTAGCGGGTGACCACGAGCAGTACTTC. Translation gives CASSHSSVAGDHEQYF.

This chain joins TRBV5-6 and TRBJ2-5, with D possibly being TRBD1 or TRBD2 (5 bases each). The CDR3 sequence is 15 residues long. V was cut by 4 bases and J by 1 base, with 14 bases left in between. In germline, CDR1 is SGHDT, CDR2 YYEEEE. The CDR3, as DNA: TGTGCCAGCAGCCGAACCCGGGACGGCCAAGAGACCCAGTACTTC. This sequence encodes CASSRTRDGQETQYF.

V and J are TRBV7-2 and TRBJ2-1; D gene unclear. V was cut by 1 base and J by 3 bases, with 13 bases left in between. The CDR3 has 16 amino acids. In germline, CDR1 is SGHTA, CDR2 FQGNSA. This chain's CDR3 is CASSLEGRNHYNEQFF. CDR3 nucleotides: TGTGCCAGCAGCTTAGAGGGCCGTAATCACTACAATGAGCAGTTCTTC.

The genes are TRBV6-5 and TRBJ1-1; D gene unclear. V was trimmed by 6 bases and J by 2 bases, leaving 13 bases between them. The CDR3 has 14 amino acids. The germline V gene encodes CDR1 MNHEY and CDR2 SVGAGI. The CDR3 is CASSHPDPNTEAFF. CDR3 DNA: TGTGCCAGCAGCCATCCCGATCCCAACACTGAAGCTTTCTTT.

J is TRBJ2-2 and V is TRBV7-3; D unresolved. V lost 4 bases to trimming and J lost 6 bases, with 15 bases between them. The CDR3 runs to 15 residues. Germline CDR1 is SGHTA and CDR2 is FQGTGA. DNA of the CDR3: TGTGCCAGCAGCTCCCCACTTAGGCAGGCCGGGGAGCTGTTTTTT. This gives the protein CASSSPLRQAGELFF. Drawing the rest from reference TRBV7-3 and TRBJ2-2, the complete variable domain is GAGVSQTPSNKVTEKGKYVELRCDPISGHTALYWYRQSLGQGPEFLIYFQGTGAADDSGLPNDRFFAVRPEGSVSTLKIQRTERGDSAVYLCASSSPLRQAGELFFGEGSRLTVL.

The V call is TRBV27, the J call TRBJ1-1; possibly TRBD1 for D (5 bases). In germline, CDR1 is MNHEY, CDR2 SMNVEV (reference sequence). There are 13 residues in the CDR3. V was shortened by 3 bases and J by 8 bases, with 13 bases between the two germline ends. Here the CDR3 reads CASSLRPGYEAFF. CDR3 DNA sequence: TGTGCCAGCAGTTTGCGGCCAGGGTACGAAGCTTTCTTT.

This sequence joins TRBV9 and TRBJ1-1; D possibly corresponds to TRBD1 (6 bases). The CDR3 spans 13 residues. V was cut by 3 bases and J by 6 bases, with 12 bases left in between. Per the germline V gene, CDR1 is SGDLS and CDR2 is YYNGEE. The CDR3 here is CASSATGSAEAFF. CDR3 nucleotides: TGTGCCAGCAGCGCAACAGGGAGCGCTGAAGCTTTCTTT.

This sequence joins TRBV9 and TRBJ1-6, with D unresolved. CDR1 is SGDLS, CDR2 YYNGEE, per germline. The CDR3 is 13 residues long. V was pared by 4 bases and J by 8 bases, with 10 bases between. The CDR3 DNA reads as TGTGCCAGCAGCCCGGTCGGGGATTCACCCCTCCACTTT. The encoded protein is CASSPVGDSPLHF.

The chain has TRBV19 and TRBJ1-2; D might be TRBD1 (6 bases). Germline V gives CDR1 LNHDA, CDR2 SQIVND (reference sequence). CDR3 length: 14 amino acids. With 9 bases removed from V and 7 bases from J, the gap between germline ends came to 21 bases. This CDR3 is CASRDTHGPPGYTF. The CDR3 DNA follows: TGTGCCAGCCGGGACACACATGGGCCCCCTGGCTACACCTTC.